Below are 22 T cell receptor beta chains sequenced from a single sample in a study of cytomegalovirus exposure and HLA in healthy donors. TCRdb's table, derived via immunoSEQ multiplex PCR, lists solely in-frame clones and lacks some. The sample shows around 100,000 clones, just under 95% of them seen only once. The material sequenced was PBMCs. The receptors derive from a woman aged 18-29 years in good health and CMV-seronegative.

This chain links TRBV25-1 with TRBJ2-1; no definite D call. The V end was cut by 7 bases, the J end by 6 bases, with 7 bases between. CDR1 and CDR2 from the germline V gene are MGHDK and SYGVNS. The CDR3 totals 11 residues. The CDR3 sequence: CASIGGNEQFF. In DNA form, the CDR3 reads TGTGCCAGCATCGGCGGCAATGAGCAGTTCTTC.

The chain's CDR3 is CASSFGDSEQYF. In nucleotides, the CDR3 is TGCGCCAGCAGCTTCGGGGACAGCGAGCAGTACTTC. The gene calls are TRBV5-1 and TRBJ2-7; 7 nucleotides align to TRBD1. Trimming removed 2 bases from V and 6 bases from J; junction bases left unmatched: 2. Per the germline V gene, CDR1 is SGHRS and CDR2 is YFSETQ. This CDR3 has 12 amino acids.

This sequence joins TRBV12-5 and TRBJ2-6, with unresolved D. V was shortened by 1 base and J by 0 bases, with 10 bases between the two germline ends. The germline CDR1 and CDR2 sequences are LGHNT and FRNRAP. CDR3 length equals 17 residues. In nucleotides, the CDR3 is TGTGCTAGTGGTTTGGCCCACCGGAGCTCTGGGGCCAACGTCCTGACTTTC. Translated, it gives CASGLAHRSSGANVLTF.

The CDR3 DNA reads as TGTGCCAGCAGCTTCGCGTCCTACACAGATACGCAGTATTTT. It specifies CASSFASYTDTQYF. This chain connects TRBV5-5 to TRBJ2-3; no definite D call. The CDR3 extends over 14 amino acids. Between the trimmed V and J ends, which lost 2 bases and 2 bases, there was a span of 9 bases. From germline, CDR1 is SGHKS and CDR2 YYEKEE (reference sequence). The variable domain in full, completed from reference TRBV5-5 and TRBJ2-3, reads DAGVTQSPTHLIKTRGQQVTLRCSPISGHKSVSWYQQVLGQGPQFIFQYYEKEERGRGNFPDRFSARQFPNYSSELNVNALLLGDSALYLCASSFASYTDTQYFGPGTRLTVL.

This clone is a singleton in its sample. The rearrangement links TRBV6-5 to TRBJ2-1; TRBD1 matches at 9 bases. From germline, CDR1 is MNHEY and CDR2 SVGAGI. Unmatched junction bases numbered 4, after V lost 4 bases and J lost 0 bases. The CDR3 has 16 residues. The CDR3 region is CASSSETGGSYNEQFF. Written as DNA, the CDR3 is TGTGCCAGCAGTTCCGAGACAGGGGGCTCCTACAATGAGCAGTTCTTC.

This chain links TRBV15 with TRBJ1-2; tentatively, D is TRBD1 (6 bases). This CDR3 has 15 residues. Germline V lookup: CDR1 LNHNV, CDR2 YYDKDF (reference sequence). The V end lost 0 bases, the J end lost 3 bases, and 11 bases lay between the germline ends. CDR3 in DNA: TGTGCCACCAGCAGAGAAAGGGGGTACGACTATGGCTACACCTTC. Its translation is CATSRERGYDYGYTF.

The V and J genes are TRBV6-1 and TRBJ2-7, with no clear D. The germline CDR1 and CDR2 sequences are MNHNS and SASEGT. V was shortened by 2 bases and J by 4 bases, with 9 bases between the two germline ends. This CDR3 spans 13 amino acids. The CDR3 coding sequence is TGTGCCAGCAGTGAATTGGTGAGATACGAGCAGTACTTC. This codes for CASSELVRYEQYF.

The chain has TRBV13 and TRBJ1-3; 8 bases are a match to TRBD1. The CDR3 has 15 amino acids. In germline, CDR1 is PRHDT, CDR2 FYEKMQ (reference sequence). V dropped 6 bases and J dropped 3; count of bases not matched to a gene: 7. CDR3 region: CASSYDRGSGNTIYF. In DNA form, the CDR3 reads TGTGCCAGCAGTTACGACAGGGGAAGTGGAAACACCATATATTTT. The full variable domain, completed using reference TRBV13 and TRBJ1-3, is AAGVIQSPRHLIKEKRETATLKCYPIPRHDTVYWYQQGPGQDPQFLISFYEKMQSDKGSIPDRFSAQQFSDYHSELNMSSLELGDSALYFCASSYDRGSGNTIYFGEGSWLTVV.

V is TRBV7-9 and J is TRBJ2-1; tentatively, D is TRBD1 (6 bases). The CDR3 covers 17 residues. V was pared by 6 bases and J by 0 bases, with 18 bases between. The germline V gene encodes CDR1 SEHNR and CDR2 FQNEAQ (reference sequence). CDR3 nucleotide sequence: TGTGCCAGCAGTCAAATAGGTTCAGGGGCCTCCTACAATGAGCAGTTCTTC. Residues: CASSQIGSGASYNEQFF.

The J gene is TRBJ1-1, the V gene TRBV6-6; 9 nucleotides match TRBD1. Germline lookup yields CDR1 MNHNY and CDR2 SVGAGI (reference sequence). The CDR3 is made up of 14 amino acids. Unmatched junction bases numbered 5, after V lost 2 bases and J lost 7 bases. The CDR3 region is CASSYPGQGFEAFF. In DNA, the CDR3 is TGTGCCAGCAGTTACCCGGGACAGGGCTTTGAAGCTTTCTTT.

The chain links TRBV7-9 to TRBJ2-1, with 8 bases that match TRBD1. V lost 2 bases and J lost 3; bases outside the gene matches: 12. Germline assignment: CDR1 SEHNR and CDR2 FQNEAQ (reference sequence). The CDR3 has 18 amino acids. The CDR3 sequence is CASSLRGPARGLYNEQFF. The CDR3 bases are TGTGCCAGCAGCTTAAGGGGGCCCGCCAGGGGGCTCTACAATGAGCAGTTCTTC.

The CDR3 DNA is TGTGCCAGCAGTTTAGCAGCGGACCCCTACGAGCAGTACTTC. Its protein product is CASSLAADPYEQYF. The chain carries TRBV27 and TRBJ2-7; tentative D call: TRBD2 (5 bases). Trimming removed 2 bases from V and 2 bases from J, with 10 bases in between. CDR1 is MNHEY and CDR2 is SMNVEV in the germline V gene (reference sequence). The length of the CDR3 is 14 residues.

The chain combines TRBV5-6 with TRBJ1-6, with 9 bases identical to TRBD1. After removal of 3 bases from V and 9 bases from J, the junction contained 7 bases not matched to a gene. CDR3 length equals 15 residues. The germline gives CDR1 SGHDT, CDR2 YYEEEE. This CDR3 is CASSSGTGFGSPLHF. For the CDR3, the DNA is TGTGCCAGCAGCTCCGGGACAGGGTTCGGTTCACCCCTCCACTTT. The whole variable domain, remainder taken from reference TRBV5-6 and TRBJ1-6, is DAGVTQSPTHLIKTRGQQVTLRCSPKSGHDTVSWYQQALGQGPQFIFQYYEEEERQRGNFPDRFSGHQFPNYSSELNVNALLLGDSALYLCASSSGTGFGSPLHFGNGTRLTVT.

The V gene is TRBV5-5, the J gene TRBJ1-2; 12 bases fit TRBD1. This CDR3 contains 15 residues. V lost 3 bases to trimming and J lost 6 bases; unmatched junction nucleotides: 6. The germline gives CDR1 SGHKS, CDR2 YYEKEE (reference sequence). CDR3 sequence reads: CASSSGTGGFNGYTF. CDR3 DNA sequence: TGTGCCAGCAGCTCCGGGACAGGGGGCTTTAATGGCTACACCTTC.

The CDR3 coding sequence is TGCGCCAGCAGCCAAGGACAGGCGGACGTTTACGAGCAGTACTTC. This codes for CASSQGQADVYEQYF. The rearrangement uses TRBV4-1 and TRBJ2-7; possible D gene TRBD1, 6 bases. Per the germline V gene, CDR1 is MGHRA and CDR2 is YSYEKL. The CDR3 length is 15 residues. Trimming removed 1 base at V and 4 bases at J, with 14 bases between.

CDR3 sequence: CASSQDFQGRDGYTF. CDR3 DNA: TGCGCCAGCAGCCAAGATTTCCAGGGGCGGGATGGCTACACCTTC. The chain uses TRBV4-1 and TRBJ1-2; TRBD1 might be the D (6 bases). Per germline, CDR1 MGHRA and CDR2 YSYEKL. The CDR3 length is 15 residues. Trimming pared 0 bases from V and 6 bases from J, leaving 14 bases between.

The chain recombines TRBV4-1 with TRBJ2-7; TRBD1 is a possible D gene (5 bases). The CDR3 is 16 amino acids. Germline CDR1 reads MGHRA; CDR2 reads YSYEKL. The V gene lost 4 bases and the J gene lost 3 bases, with 19 bases spanning the gap. As DNA, the CDR3 is TGCGCCAGCAGCCTAGCAAGTAGGCAGGGTCACTACGAGCAGTACTTC. It codes for CASSLASRQGHYEQYF.

The chain has TRBV4-1 and TRBJ2-1, with 15 bases that match TRBD2. The V and J ends lost 4 bases and 0 bases, in that order; junction bases with no gene match: 7. Germline V lookup: CDR1 MGHRA, CDR2 YSYEKL. The length of the CDR3 is 19 residues. The chain's CDR3 is CASSLLGLAGGSSYNEQFF. The CDR3 DNA reads TGCGCCAGCAGCCTCCTGGGACTAGCGGGAGGCAGCTCCTACAATGAGCAGTTCTTC.

In nucleotides, the CDR3 is TGTGCCAGCAGCGCAACCGGACTAGCGGGAAGGAAAGGTGAGCAGTTCTTC. This translates into CASSATGLAGRKGEQFF. The genes are TRBV9 and TRBJ2-1, with 12 bases aligning to TRBD2. The CDR3 has 17 amino acids. V trimming: 3 bases; J trimming: 9 bases; junction bases outside the gene matches: 13. Germline V gives CDR1 SGDLS, CDR2 YYNGEE.

The CDR3 protein is CASSPGGGYGYTF. In DNA form, the CDR3 reads TGTGCCAGCAGTCCAGGGGGCGGCTATGGCTACACCTTC. The rearrangement uses TRBV7-2 and TRBJ1-2, with 8 bases aligning to TRBD1. The V gene end was trimmed by 6 bases and the J gene end by 4 bases; junction bases not matched to a gene: 4. The CDR3 has 13 amino acids. Germline V gives CDR1 SGHTA, CDR2 FQGNSA.

V and J are TRBV6-5 and TRBJ2-3; 12 bases map to TRBD2. CDR1 MNHEY and CDR2 SVGAGI come from the germline V gene. The J segment lost 6 bases and the V segment lost 5 bases, leaving 6 bases of the junction unmatched. This CDR3 has 15 amino acids. In nucleotides, the CDR3 is TGTGCCAGCAGTCTCGGACTAGCGGGGTATGATACGCAGTATTTT. It encodes CASSLGLAGYDTQYF.

The rearrangement uses TRBV2 and TRBJ2-7; D is possibly TRBD1 (5 bases). With 7 bases removed from V and 2 bases from J, the gap between germline ends came to 18 bases. From germline, CDR1 is SNHLY and CDR2 FYNNEI. CDR3 length: 15 residues. The CDR3 loop reads CASISGQDLPYEQYF. In DNA, the CDR3 is TGTGCCAGCATCTCAGGACAAGACCTTCCCTACGAGCAGTACTTC.